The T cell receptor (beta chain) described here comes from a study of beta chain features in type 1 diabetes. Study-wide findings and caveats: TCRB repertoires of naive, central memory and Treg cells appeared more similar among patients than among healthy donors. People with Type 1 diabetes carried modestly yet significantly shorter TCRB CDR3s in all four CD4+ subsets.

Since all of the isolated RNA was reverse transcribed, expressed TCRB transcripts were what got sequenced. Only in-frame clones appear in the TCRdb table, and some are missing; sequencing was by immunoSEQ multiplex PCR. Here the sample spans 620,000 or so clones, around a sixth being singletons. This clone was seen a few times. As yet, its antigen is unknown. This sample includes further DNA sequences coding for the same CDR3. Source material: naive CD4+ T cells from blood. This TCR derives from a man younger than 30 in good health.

CDR3 sequence: CASSVGQETQYF. CDR3 DNA sequence: TGTGCCAGCAGCGTAGGCCAAGAGACCCAGTACTTC. The V and J genes are TRBV9 and TRBJ2-5, with no clear D. CDR1 is SGDLS and CDR2 is YYNGEE in the germline V gene. V lost 0 bases, J lost 1 base, and 1 base lay in between. The CDR3 totals 12 residues. The full variable domain, its missing parts supplied by reference TRBV9 and TRBJ2-5, is DSGVTQTPKHLITATGQRVTLRCSPRSGDLSVYWYQQSLDQGLQFLIQYYNGEERAKGNILERFSAQQFPDLHSELNLSSLELGDSALYFCASSVGQETQYFGPGTRLLVL.